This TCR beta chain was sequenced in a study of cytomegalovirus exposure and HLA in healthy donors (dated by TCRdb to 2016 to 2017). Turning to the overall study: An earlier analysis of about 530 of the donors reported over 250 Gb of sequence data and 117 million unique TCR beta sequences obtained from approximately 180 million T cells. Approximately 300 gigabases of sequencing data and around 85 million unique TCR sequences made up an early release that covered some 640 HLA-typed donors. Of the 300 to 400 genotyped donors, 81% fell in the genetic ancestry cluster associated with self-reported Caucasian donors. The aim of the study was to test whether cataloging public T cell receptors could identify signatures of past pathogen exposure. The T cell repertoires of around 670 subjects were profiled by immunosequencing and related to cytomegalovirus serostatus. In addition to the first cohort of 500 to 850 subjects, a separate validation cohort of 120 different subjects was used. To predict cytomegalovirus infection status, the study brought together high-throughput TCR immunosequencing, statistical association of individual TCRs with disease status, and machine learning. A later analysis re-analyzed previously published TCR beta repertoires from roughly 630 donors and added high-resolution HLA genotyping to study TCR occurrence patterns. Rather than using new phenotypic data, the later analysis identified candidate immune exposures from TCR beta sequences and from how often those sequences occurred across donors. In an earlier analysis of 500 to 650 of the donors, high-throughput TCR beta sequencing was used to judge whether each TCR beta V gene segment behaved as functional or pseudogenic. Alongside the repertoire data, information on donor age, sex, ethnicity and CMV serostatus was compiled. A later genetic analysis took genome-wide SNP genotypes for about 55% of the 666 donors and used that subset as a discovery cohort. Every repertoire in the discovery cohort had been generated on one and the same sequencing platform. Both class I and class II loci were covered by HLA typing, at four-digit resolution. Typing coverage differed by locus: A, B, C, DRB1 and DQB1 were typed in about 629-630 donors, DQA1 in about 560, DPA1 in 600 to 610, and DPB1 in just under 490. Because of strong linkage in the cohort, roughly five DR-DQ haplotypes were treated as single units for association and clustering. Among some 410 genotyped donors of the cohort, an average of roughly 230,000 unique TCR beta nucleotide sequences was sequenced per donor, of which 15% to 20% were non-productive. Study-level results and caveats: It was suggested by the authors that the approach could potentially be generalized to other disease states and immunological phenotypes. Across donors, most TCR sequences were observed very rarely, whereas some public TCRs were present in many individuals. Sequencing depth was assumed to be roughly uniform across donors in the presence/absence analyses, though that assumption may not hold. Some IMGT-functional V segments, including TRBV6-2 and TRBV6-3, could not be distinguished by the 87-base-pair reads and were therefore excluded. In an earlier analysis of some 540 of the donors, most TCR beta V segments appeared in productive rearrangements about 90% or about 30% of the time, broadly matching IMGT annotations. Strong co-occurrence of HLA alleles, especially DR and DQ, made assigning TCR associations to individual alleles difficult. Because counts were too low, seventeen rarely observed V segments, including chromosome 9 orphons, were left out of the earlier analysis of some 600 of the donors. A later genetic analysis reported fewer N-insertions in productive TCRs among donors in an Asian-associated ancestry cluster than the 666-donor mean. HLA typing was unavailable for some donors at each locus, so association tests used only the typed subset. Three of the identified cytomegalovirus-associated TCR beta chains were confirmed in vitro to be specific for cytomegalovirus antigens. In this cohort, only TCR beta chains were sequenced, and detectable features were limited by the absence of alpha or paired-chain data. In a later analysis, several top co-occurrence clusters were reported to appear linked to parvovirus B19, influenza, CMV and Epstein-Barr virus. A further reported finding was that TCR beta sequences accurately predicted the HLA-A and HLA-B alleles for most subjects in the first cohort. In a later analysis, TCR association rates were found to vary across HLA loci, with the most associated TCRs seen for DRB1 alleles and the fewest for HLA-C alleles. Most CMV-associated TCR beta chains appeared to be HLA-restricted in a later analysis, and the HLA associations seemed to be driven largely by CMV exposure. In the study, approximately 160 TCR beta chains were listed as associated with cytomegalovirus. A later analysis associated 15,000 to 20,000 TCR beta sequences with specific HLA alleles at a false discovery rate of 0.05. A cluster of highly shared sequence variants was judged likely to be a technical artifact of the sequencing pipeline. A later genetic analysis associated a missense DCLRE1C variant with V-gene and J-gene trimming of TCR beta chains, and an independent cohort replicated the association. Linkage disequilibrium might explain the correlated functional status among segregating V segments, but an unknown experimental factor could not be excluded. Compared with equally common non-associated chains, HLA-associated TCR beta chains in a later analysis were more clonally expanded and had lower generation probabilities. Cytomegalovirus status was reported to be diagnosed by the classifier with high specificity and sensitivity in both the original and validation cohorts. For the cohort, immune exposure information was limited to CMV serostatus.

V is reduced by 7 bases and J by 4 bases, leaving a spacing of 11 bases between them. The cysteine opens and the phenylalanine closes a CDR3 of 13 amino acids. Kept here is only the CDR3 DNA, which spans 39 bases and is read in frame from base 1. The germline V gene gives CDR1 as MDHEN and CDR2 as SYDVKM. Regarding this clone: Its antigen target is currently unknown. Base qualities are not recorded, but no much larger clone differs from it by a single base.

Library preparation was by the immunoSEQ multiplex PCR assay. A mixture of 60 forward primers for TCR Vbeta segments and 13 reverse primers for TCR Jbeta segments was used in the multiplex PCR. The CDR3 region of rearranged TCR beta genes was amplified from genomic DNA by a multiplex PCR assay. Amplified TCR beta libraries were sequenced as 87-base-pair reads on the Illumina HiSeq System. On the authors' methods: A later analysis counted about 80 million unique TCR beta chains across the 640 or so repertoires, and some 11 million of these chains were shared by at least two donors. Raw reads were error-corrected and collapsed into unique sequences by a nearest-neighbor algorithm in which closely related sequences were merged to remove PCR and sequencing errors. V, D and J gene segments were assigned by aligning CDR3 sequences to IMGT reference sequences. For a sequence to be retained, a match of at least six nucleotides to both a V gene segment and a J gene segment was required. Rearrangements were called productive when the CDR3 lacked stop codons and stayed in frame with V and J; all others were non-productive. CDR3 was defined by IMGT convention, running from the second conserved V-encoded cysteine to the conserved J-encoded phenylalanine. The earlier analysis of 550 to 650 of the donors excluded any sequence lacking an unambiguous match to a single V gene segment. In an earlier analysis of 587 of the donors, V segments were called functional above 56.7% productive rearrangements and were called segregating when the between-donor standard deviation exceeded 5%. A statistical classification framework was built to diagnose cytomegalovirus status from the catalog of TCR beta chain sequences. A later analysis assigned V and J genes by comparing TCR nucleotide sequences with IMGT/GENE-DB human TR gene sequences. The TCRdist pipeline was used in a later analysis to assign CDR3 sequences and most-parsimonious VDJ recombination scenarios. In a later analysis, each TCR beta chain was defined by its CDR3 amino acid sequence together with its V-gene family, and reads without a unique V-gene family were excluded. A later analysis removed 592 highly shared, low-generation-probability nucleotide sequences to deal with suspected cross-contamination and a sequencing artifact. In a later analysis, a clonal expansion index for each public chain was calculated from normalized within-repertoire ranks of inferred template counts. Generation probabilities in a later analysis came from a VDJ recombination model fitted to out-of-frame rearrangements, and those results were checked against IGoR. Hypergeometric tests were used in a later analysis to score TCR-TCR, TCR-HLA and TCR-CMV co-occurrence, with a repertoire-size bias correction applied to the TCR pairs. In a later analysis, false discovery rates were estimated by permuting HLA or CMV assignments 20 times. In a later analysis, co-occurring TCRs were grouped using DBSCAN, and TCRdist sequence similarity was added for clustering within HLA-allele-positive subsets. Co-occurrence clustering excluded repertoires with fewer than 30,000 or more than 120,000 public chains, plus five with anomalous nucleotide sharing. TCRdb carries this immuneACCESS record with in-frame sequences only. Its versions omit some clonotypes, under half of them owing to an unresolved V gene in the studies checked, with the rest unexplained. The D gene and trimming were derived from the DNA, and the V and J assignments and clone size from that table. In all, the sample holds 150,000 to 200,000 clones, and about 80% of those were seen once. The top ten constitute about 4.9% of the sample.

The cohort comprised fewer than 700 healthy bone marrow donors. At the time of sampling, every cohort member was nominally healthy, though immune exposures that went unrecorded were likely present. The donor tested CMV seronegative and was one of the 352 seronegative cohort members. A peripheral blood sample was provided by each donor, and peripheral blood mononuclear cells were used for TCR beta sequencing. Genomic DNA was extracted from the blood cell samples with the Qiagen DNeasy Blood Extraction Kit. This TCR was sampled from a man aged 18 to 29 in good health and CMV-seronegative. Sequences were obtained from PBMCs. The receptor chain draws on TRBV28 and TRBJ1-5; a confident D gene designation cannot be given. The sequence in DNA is TGTGCCAGCACACACCAGGAAAATCAGCCCCAGCATTTT. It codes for CASTHQENQPQHF. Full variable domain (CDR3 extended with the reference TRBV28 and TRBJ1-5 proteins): DVKVTQSSRYLVKRTGEKVFLECVQDMDHENMFWYRQDPGLGLRLIYFSYDVKMKEKGDIPEGYSVSREKKERFSLILESASTNQTSMYLCASTHQENQPQHFGDGTRLSIL.